This T cell receptor beta chain was documented in a study of radiation and T cells in renal cell carcinoma. As to time point: baseline pretreatment blood. Treatment in this sample: 15 Gy SBRT to primary tumor, nephrectomy 4 weeks later. The repertoire was sequenced with immunoSEQ multiplex PCR; TCRdb's copy has only in-frame clones and lacks some. The sample shows more than 95,000 clones, approximately 80% of them seen only once. This clonotype was sampled from a woman in her fifties or sixties with renal cell carcinoma. This specimen was blood, taken from a patient whose treatment included radiotherapy and nephrectomy.

This CDR3 reads CATRFTGASYNEQFF. The CDR3 region has the DNA TGTGCCACCAGATTTACCGGGGCCTCCTACAATGAGCAGTTCTTC. The rearrangement uses TRBV15 and TRBJ2-1; possibly TRBD1 or TRBD2 for D (5 bases each). Per the germline V gene, CDR1 is LNHNV and CDR2 is YYDKDF (reference sequence). Between the trimmed V and J ends, which lost 6 bases and 0 bases, there was a span of 12 bases. The CDR3 contains 15 residues. Combining the CDR3 with reference TRBV15 and TRBJ2-1 gives the whole variable domain DAMVIQNPRYQVTQFGKPVTLSCSQTLNHNVMYWYQQKSSQAPKLLFHYYDKDFNNEADTPDNFQSRRPNTSFCFLDIRSPGLGDTAMYLCATRFTGASYNEQFFGPGTRLTVL.